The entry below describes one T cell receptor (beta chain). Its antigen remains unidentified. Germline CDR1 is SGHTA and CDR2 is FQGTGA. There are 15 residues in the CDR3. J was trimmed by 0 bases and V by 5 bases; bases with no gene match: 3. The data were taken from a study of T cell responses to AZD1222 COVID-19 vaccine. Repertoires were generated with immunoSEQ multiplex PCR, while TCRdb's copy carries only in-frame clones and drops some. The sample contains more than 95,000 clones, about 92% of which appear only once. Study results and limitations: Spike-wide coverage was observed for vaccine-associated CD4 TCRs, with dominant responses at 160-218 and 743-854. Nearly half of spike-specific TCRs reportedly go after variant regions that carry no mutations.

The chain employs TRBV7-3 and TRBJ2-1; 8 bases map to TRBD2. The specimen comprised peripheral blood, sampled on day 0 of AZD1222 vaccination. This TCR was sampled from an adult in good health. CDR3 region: CASSTSGGSYNEQFF. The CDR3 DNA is TGTGCCAGCAGCACTAGCGGAGGCTCCTACAATGAGCAGTTCTTC.